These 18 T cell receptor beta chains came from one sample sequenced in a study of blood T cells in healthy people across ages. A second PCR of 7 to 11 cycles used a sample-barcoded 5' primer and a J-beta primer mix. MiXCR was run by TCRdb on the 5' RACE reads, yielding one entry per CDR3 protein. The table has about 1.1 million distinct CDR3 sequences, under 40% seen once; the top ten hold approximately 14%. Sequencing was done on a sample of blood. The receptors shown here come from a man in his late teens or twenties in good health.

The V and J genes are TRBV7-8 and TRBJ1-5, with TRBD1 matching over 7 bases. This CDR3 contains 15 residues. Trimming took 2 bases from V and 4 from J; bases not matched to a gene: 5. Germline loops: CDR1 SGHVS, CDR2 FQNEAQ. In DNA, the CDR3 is TGTGCCAGCAGCTTATTCAGGGGGATAAATCAGCCCCAGCATTTT. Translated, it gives CASSLFRGINQPQHF. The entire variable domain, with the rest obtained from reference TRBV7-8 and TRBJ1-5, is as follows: GAGVSQSPRYKVAKRGQDVALRCDPISGHVSLFWYQQALGQGPEFLTYFQNEAQLDKSGLPSDRFFAERPEGSVSTLKIQRTQQEDSAVYLCASSLFRGINQPQHFGDGTRLSIL.

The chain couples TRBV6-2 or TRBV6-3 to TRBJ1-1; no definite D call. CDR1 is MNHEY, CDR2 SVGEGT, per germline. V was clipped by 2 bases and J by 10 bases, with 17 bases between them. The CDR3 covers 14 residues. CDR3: CASSYGSHLAGAFF. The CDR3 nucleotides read TGTGCCAGCAGTTACGGAAGTCATTTGGCAGGAGCTTTCTTT.

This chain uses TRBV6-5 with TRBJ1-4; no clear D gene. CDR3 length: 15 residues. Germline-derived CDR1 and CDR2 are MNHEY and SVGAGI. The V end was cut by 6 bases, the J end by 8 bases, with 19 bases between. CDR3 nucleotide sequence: TGTGCCAGCAGAGCCCTTTTGGGCCGGTTGGAAAAACTGTTTTTT. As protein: CASRALLGRLEKLFF.

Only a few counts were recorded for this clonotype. The CDR3 spells CASSLSTARYGYTF. DNA for the CDR3: TGTGCCAGCAGCTTGTCGACCGCAAGATATGGCTACACCTTC. The rearrangement links TRBV7-9 to TRBJ1-2; D call uncertain. V was shortened by 3 bases and J by 5 bases, with 13 bases between the two germline ends. Germline-derived CDR1 and CDR2 are SEHNR and FQNEAQ (reference sequence). The CDR3 extends over 14 amino acids.

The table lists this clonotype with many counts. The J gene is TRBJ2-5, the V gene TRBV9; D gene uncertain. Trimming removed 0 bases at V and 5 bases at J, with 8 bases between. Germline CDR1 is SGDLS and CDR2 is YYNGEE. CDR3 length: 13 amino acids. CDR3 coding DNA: TGTGCCAGCAGCGTAGCGGTGGGGGAGACCCAGTACTTC. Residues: CASSVAVGETQYF.

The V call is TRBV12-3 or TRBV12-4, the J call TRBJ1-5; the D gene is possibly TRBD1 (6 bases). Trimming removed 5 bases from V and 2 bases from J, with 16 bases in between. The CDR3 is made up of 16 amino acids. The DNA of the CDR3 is TGTGCCAGCAGTCTTAGCGGGGACACCCGCAATCAGCCCCAGCATTTT. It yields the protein CASSLSGDTRNQPQHF.

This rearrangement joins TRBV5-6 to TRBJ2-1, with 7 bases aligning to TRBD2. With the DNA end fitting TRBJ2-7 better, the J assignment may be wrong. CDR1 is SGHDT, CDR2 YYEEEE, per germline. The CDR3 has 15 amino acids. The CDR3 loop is CASSPLSGGTNEQYF. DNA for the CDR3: TGTGCCAGCAGCCCCCTATCCGGGGGGACGAATGAGCAGTACTTC.

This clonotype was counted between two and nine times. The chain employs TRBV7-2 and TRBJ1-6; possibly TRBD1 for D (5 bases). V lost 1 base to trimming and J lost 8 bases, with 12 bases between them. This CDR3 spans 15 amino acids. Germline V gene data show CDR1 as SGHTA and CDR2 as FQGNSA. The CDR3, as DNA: TGTGCCAGCAGCTTAGTGAGGGGCGCGGATTCACCCCTCCACTTT. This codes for CASSLVRGADSPLHF.

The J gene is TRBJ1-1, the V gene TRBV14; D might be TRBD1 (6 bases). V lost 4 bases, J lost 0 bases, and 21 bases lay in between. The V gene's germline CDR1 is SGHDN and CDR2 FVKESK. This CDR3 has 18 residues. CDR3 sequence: CASSPEGGWTTMNTEAFF. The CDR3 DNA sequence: TGTGCCAGCAGCCCCGAAGGGGGATGGACTACTATGAACACTGAAGCTTTCTTT.

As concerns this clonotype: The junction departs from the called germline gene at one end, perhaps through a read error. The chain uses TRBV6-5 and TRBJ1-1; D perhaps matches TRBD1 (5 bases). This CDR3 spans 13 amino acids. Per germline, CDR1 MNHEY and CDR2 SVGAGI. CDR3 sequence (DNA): TGCGCCAGCAGCTACCAGGGAGGTACTGAAGCTTTCTTT. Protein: CASSYQGGTEAFF.

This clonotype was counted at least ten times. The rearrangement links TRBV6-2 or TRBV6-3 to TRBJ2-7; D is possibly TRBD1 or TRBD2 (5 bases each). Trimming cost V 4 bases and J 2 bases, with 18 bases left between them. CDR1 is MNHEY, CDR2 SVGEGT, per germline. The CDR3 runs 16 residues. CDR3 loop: CASSSKGTDSTYEQYF. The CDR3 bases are TGTGCCAGCAGTTCCAAGGGGACCGACTCAACCTACGAGCAGTACTTC.

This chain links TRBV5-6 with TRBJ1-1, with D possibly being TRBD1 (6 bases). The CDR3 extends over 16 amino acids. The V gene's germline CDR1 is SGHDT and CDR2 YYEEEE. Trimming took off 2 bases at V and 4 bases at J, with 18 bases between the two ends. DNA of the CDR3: TGTGCCAGCAGCTTCCCAATCAGGGGCGGGGGCACTGAAGCTTTCTTT. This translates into CASSFPIRGGGTEAFF. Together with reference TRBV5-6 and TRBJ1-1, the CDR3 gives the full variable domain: DAGVTQSPTHLIKTRGQQVTLRCSPKSGHDTVSWYQQALGQGPQFIFQYYEEEERQRGNFPDRFSGHQFPNYSSELNVNALLLGDSALYLCASSFPIRGGGTEAFFGQGTRLTVV.

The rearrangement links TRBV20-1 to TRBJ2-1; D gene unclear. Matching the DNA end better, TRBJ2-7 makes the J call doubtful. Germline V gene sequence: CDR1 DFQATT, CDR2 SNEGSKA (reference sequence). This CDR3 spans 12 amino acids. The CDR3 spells CSARSSYNEQYF. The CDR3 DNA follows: TGCAGTGCTCGGAGCTCCTACAATGAGCAGTACTTC.

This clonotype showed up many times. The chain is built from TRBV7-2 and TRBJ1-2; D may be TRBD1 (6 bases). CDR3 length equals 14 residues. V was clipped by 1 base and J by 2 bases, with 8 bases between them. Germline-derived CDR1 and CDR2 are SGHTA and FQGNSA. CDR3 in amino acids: CASSLERGNYGYTF. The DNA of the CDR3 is TGTGCCAGCAGCTTAGAGAGGGGGAACTATGGCTACACCTTC.

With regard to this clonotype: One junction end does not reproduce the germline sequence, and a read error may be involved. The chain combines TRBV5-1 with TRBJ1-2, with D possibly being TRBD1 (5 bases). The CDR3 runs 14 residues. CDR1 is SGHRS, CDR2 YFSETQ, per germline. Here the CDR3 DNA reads TGCTCCAGCAGCGTAGCACCGGGGGACTATGGTTACACCTTC. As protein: CSSSVAPGDYGYTF.

CDR3 in DNA: TGTGCCAGCCATCGGGACCCCGGTCGGATGTACACTGAAGCTTTCTTT. It specifies CASHRDPGRMYTEAFF. This chain joins TRBV28 and TRBJ1-1; a possible D gene is TRBD1 (5 bases). The germline V gene encodes CDR1 MDHEN and CDR2 SYDVKM. The CDR3 consists of 16 residues. Trimming removed 8 bases from V and 3 bases from J, with 22 bases in between.

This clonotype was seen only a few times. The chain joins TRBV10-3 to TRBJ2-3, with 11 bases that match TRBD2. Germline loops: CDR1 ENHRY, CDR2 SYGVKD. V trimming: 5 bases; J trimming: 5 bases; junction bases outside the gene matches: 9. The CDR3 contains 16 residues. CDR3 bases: TGTGCCATCAGTCGTCAGACTAGCGGGGTAATAGATACGCAGTATTTT. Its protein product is CAISRQTSGVIDTQYF.

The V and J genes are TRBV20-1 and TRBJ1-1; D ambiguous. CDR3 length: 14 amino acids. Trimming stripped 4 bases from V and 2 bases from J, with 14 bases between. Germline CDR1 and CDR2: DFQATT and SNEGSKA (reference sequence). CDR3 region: CSAIKDTSNTEAFF. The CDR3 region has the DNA TGCAGTGCTATAAAAGATACATCAAACACTGAAGCTTTCTTT.